Below are 16 T cell receptor beta chains sequenced from a single sample in a study of shared clonotypes between healthy human individuals. Data came from immunoSEQ multiplex PCR; TCRdb stores just in-frame clones and leaves some out. Altogether around 2.1 million clones are present, approximately 94% being singletons, with the ten largest covering under 2%. Terminally differentiated effector memory CD45RA+ cells were excluded by CCR7 positive selection of CD45RO-negative cells. The sample taken for sequencing was naive CD8+ T cells from PBMCs. These receptors originate from a man younger than 30 in good health. Some clones in this sample may be carry-over from other donors' samples.

In this sample, this clone turned up once. The CDR3 spells CASSAWTGPHSNQPQHF. The CDR3 DNA follows: TGTGCCAGCAGTGCTTGGACGGGTCCACATAGCAATCAGCCCCAGCATTTT. The chain is built from TRBV28 and TRBJ1-5, with unresolved D. The germline V gene has CDR1 MDHEN and CDR2 SYDVKM. Trimming stripped 5 bases from V and 0 bases from J, with 17 bases between. This CDR3 is built from 17 residues. The full variable domain, with the rest looked up from reference TRBV28 and TRBJ1-5, is DVKVTQSSRYLVKRTGEKVFLECVQDMDHENMFWYRQDPGLGLRLIYFSYDVKMKEKGDIPEGYSVSREKKERFSLILESASTNQTSMYLCASSAWTGPHSNQPQHFGDGTRLSIL.

The V and J genes are TRBV4-3 and TRBJ1-1; 8 bases are a match to TRBD1. The CDR3 spans 16 residues. Germline assignment: CDR1 LGHNA and CDR2 YSLEER. V lost 2 bases and J lost 1; bases outside the gene matches: 6. CDR3 residues: CASSQFFQGANTEAFF. The CDR3 coding sequence is TGCGCCAGCAGCCAATTCTTTCAGGGGGCGAACACTGAAGCTTTCTTT.

This chain uses TRBV29-1 with TRBJ1-1, with 8 bases lining up with TRBD1. V lost 0 bases and J lost 3; bases outside the gene matches: 3. This CDR3 has 14 residues. Germline CDR1 reads SQVTM; CDR2 reads ANQGSEA. CDR3 sequence (DNA): TGCAGCGTTGAAGATCTGGACAGGGACACTGAAGCTTTCTTT. Translated, it gives CSVEDLDRDTEAFF.

J is TRBJ2-7 and V is TRBV30, with a possible D match to TRBD2 (5 bases). Trimming stripped 1 base from V and 4 bases from J, with 17 bases between. Germline CDR1 GTSNPN, CDR2 SVGIG (reference sequence). The CDR3 has 15 amino acids. The CDR3 here is CAWSGLREGTYEQYF. The CDR3 region has the DNA TGTGCCTGGAGTGGATTACGGGAAGGAACTTACGAGCAGTACTTC.

Only a few counts were recorded for this clone. As DNA, the CDR3 is TGTGCCAGCAGCCGGACAGGGAATCAGCCCCAGCATTTT. Protein: CASSRTGNQPQHF. The chain has TRBV11-2 and TRBJ1-5, with 8 bases fitting TRBD1. The CDR3 has 13 amino acids. The V gene end was trimmed by 5 bases and the J gene end by 4 bases; junction bases not matched to a gene: 1. Looked up from germline, CDR1 is SGHAT and CDR2 is FQNNGV.

The chain recombines TRBV7-9 with TRBJ2-7, with 7 bases identical to TRBD2. Trimming cost V 4 bases and J 3 bases; bases outside gene matches: 9. In germline, CDR1 is SEHNR, CDR2 FQNEAQ (reference sequence). The CDR3 runs to 15 residues. CDR3 loop: CASSSGTTSIYEQYF. The CDR3 DNA reads as TGTGCCAGCAGCTCCGGGACTACCAGCATCTACGAGCAGTACTTC.

V is TRBV15 and J is TRBJ2-7; 11 bases agree with TRBD1. Losses at the gene ends were 3 bases for V and 2 bases for J; bases not matched to a gene: 12. From germline, CDR1 is LNHNV and CDR2 YYDKDF (reference sequence). The CDR3 contains 18 residues. The CDR3 loop reads CATSRRPGQGGPTYEQYF. The CDR3 DNA reads as TGTGCCACCAGCAGGAGACCGGGACAGGGGGGACCGACCTACGAGCAGTACTTC.

The chain uses TRBV5-4 and TRBJ2-5, with 8 positions matching TRBD1. From germline, CDR1 is SGHNT and CDR2 YYREEE (reference sequence). With 0 bases clipped from V and 6 bases from J, the junction kept 7 bases outside the gene matches. This CDR3 contains 15 residues. The chain's CDR3 is CASSLEGQVGKTQYF. CDR3 nucleotide sequence: TGTGCCAGCAGCTTGGAGGGACAGGTTGGGAAGACCCAGTACTTC.

This clone was observed a few times. This sample includes further DNA sequences coding for the same CDR3. The J gene is TRBJ1-1, the V gene TRBV11-2; D not certain. The V gene lost 0 bases and the J gene lost 1 base, with 3 bases spanning the gap. The CDR3 extends over 13 amino acids. Germline V gene sequence: CDR1 SGHAT, CDR2 FQNNGV. The CDR3: CASSLDRNTEAFF. CDR3 bases: TGTGCCAGCAGCTTAGATAGGAACACTGAAGCTTTCTTT.

The chain joins TRBV15 to TRBJ2-5, with D perhaps matching TRBD1 or TRBD2 (6 bases each). Per germline, CDR1 LNHNV and CDR2 YYDKDF (reference sequence). The CDR3 is made up of 15 amino acids. Trimming shortened V by 1 base and J by 5 bases, and 14 bases separated the two germline ends. This CDR3 reads CATSRGGAYEETQYF. CDR3 nucleotides: TGTGCCACCAGCAGAGGGGGGGCGTACGAGGAGACCCAGTACTTC.

The chain combines TRBV29-1 with TRBJ2-4; D is ambiguous. Trimming stripped 6 bases from V and 8 bases from J, with 8 bases between. Germline CDR1 is SQVTM and CDR2 is ANQGSEA. The length of the CDR3 is 10 residues. Here the CDR3 reads CSVKRDIQYF. CDR3 in DNA: TGCAGCGTGAAAAGAGACATTCAGTACTTC. The full variable domain, its missing parts supplied by reference TRBV29-1 and TRBJ2-4, is SAVISQKPSRDICQRGTSLTIQCQVDSQVTMMFWYRQQPGQSLTLIATANQGSEATYESGFVIDKFPISRPNLTFSTLTVSNMSPEDSSIYLCSVKRDIQYFGAGTRLSVL.

This chain connects TRBV7-6 to TRBJ2-7; 7 bases are shared with TRBD1. CDR1 and CDR2 (germline): SGHVS, FNYEAQ. Germline trimming cut 5 bases from V and 6 bases from J; bases unmatched to any gene: 7. There are 13 residues in the CDR3. The CDR3 region is CASSPPGGSEQYF. The CDR3 DNA sequence: TGTGCCAGCAGCCCCCCAGGGGGAAGCGAGCAGTACTTC.

V is TRBV13 and J is TRBJ2-1, with 9 bases matching TRBD2. The CDR3 is made up of 16 amino acids. Losses at the gene ends were 6 bases for V and 1 base for J; bases not matched to a gene: 7. Germline V gene lookup returns CDR1 PRHDT and CDR2 FYEKMQ (reference sequence). The CDR3: CASRISGSSSYNEQFF. CDR3 bases: TGTGCCAGCAGGATTAGCGGGAGTAGTTCCTACAATGAGCAGTTCTTC.

This clone was found once. J is TRBJ2-1 and V is TRBV27; no definite D call. V dropped 6 bases and J dropped 9 bases, with 18 bases sitting between them. The CDR3 covers 14 residues. The germline CDR1 and CDR2 sequences are MNHEY and SMNVEV (reference sequence). In nucleotides, the CDR3 is TGTGCCAGCAGACTTGAGGTGGTGAGTTCTGAGCAGTTCTTC. Its translation: CASRLEVVSSEQFF.

The rearrangement joins TRBV29-1 to TRBJ2-3; TRBD2 aligns across 8 bases. CDR1 and CDR2 from the germline V gene are SQVTM and ANQGSEA. After removal of 0 bases from V and 3 bases from J, the junction contained 8 bases not matched to a gene. This CDR3 contains 16 residues. CDR3 region: CSVEDGERETTDTQYF. CDR3 sequence (DNA): TGCAGCGTTGAAGACGGGGAGCGGGAGACGACAGATACGCAGTATTTT.

The chain uses TRBV27 and TRBJ1-2; D may be TRBD1 (6 bases). This CDR3 has 15 amino acids. V dropped 1 base and J dropped 8 bases, with 17 bases sitting between them. CDR1 is MNHEY, CDR2 SMNVEV, per germline (reference sequence). CDR3 bases: TGTGCCAGCAGTTTATTGGGGGGGGCCTATAACGGCTACACCTTC. Amino acid sequence: CASSLLGGAYNGYTF.